The 23 T cell receptor beta chains reported below all come from one sample, sequenced in a study of blood T cells in healthy people across ages. PCR was performed a second time for about 7 to 11 cycles using a sample-barcoded 5' primer and a J-beta primer mix. TCRdb fed the 5' RACE reads into MiXCR, producing one record per CDR3 protein. The table has about 1.8 million distinct CDR3 sequences, 40% to 55% seen once; the top ten hold around 2.1%. The sample taken for sequencing was blood. The source is a woman in her forties in good health.

Comments on this clonotype: A read error may explain this, as a much larger clone is one base away. The V gene is TRBV27, the J gene TRBJ2-5; TRBD1 agrees at 8 bases. Losses at the gene ends were 3 bases for V and 0 bases for J; bases not matched to a gene: 3. The CDR3 has 15 residues. Germline CDR1 is MNHEY and CDR2 is SMNVEV (reference sequence). The CDR3 spells CASSLTGVYQETQYF. CDR3 in DNA: TGTGCCAGCAGTTTGACAGGGGTGTACCAAGAGACCCAGTACTTC.

A note on this clonotype: A junction boundary mismatches the germline segment, possibly from a read error. V usage is TRBV7-9 and J usage is TRBJ2-3; TRBD2 is a possible D gene (8 bases). Germline loops: CDR1 SEHNR, CDR2 FQNEAQ (reference sequence). This CDR3 is 16 amino acids long. The CDR3 region has the DNA TGTGCCAGCAGCCCCCCCGGGGGGGGAGGGACAGAGACGCAGTATTTT. Its protein product is CASSPPGGGGTETQYF.

The chain couples TRBV6-2 or TRBV6-3 to TRBJ2-5; D may be TRBD2 (6 bases). The DNA matches TRBJ2-7 better at its end, which makes the J call doubtful. Germline V CDR1 and CDR2: MNHEY, SVGEGT. The CDR3 loop spans 14 amino acids. In nucleotides, the CDR3 is TGTGCCAGCAGTTCACCGGGAGATGTGTACGAGCAGTACTTC. Translation gives CASSSPGDVYEQYF.

The V gene is TRBV7-2, the J gene TRBJ1-6; 7 bases line up with TRBD1. Germline V gene data show CDR1 as SGHTA and CDR2 as FQGNSA. The V and J ends lost 5 bases and 7 bases, in that order; junction bases with no gene match: 8. The CDR3 has 15 residues. CDR3 DNA: TGTGCCAGCAGCGGCGCCGGGACAGCGAATTCACCCCTCCACTTT. Translating gives CASSGAGTANSPLHF.

The chain recombines TRBV6-5 with TRBJ1-2; D might be TRBD1 (5 bases). The V end lost 0 bases, the J end lost 9 bases, and 14 bases lay between the germline ends. This CDR3 has 14 residues. Germline lookup yields CDR1 MNHEY and CDR2 SVGAGI. The CDR3 spells CASSYSSGAGSYTF. The DNA for the CDR3 is TGTGCCAGCAGTTACTCGTCCGGGGCAGGAAGCTACACCTTC.

Turning to this clonotype: The junction departs from the called germline gene at one end, perhaps through a read error. The CDR3 nucleotides are TGTGCCGGCAGGGACAGGGGGCTGGGTGAGCAGTTCTTC. Protein product: CAGRDRGLGEQFF. V and J are TRBV25-1 and TRBJ2-1; 12 bases map to TRBD1. CDR3 size: 13 residues. Germline loops: CDR1 MGHDK, CDR2 SYGVNS. Complete variable domain (other parts from reference TRBV25-1 and TRBJ2-1): EADIYQTPRYLVIGTGKKITLECSQTMGHDKMYWYQQDPGMELHLIHYSYGVNSTEKGDLSSESTVSRIRTEHFPLTLESARPSHTSQYLCAGRDRGLGEQFFGPGTRLTVL.

V gene TRBV29-1 combines with J gene TRBJ2-1; D not resolved. Trimming pared 6 bases from V and 7 bases from J, leaving 13 bases between. CDR3 size: 12 residues. Germline CDR1 is SQVTM and CDR2 is ANQGSEA. The CDR3 DNA is TGCAGCGTCGTTGACCCTGGGAATGAGCAGTTCTTC. The encoded protein is CSVVDPGNEQFF.

In this sample, this clonotype turned up a few times. The chain employs TRBV12-3 or TRBV12-4 and TRBJ2-3; D might be TRBD2 (6 bases). There are 14 residues in the CDR3. V was cut by 3 bases and J by 7 bases, with 14 bases left in between. The CDR3 is CASSFGTAEYTQYF. The CDR3 DNA reads as TGTGCCAGCAGTTTCGGGACTGCTGAATATACGCAGTATTTT.

This clonotype appeared a single time. V gene TRBV11-3 combines with J gene TRBJ1-2; tentatively, D is TRBD1 (6 bases). Per the germline V gene, CDR1 is SGHNT and CDR2 is YENEEA. V lost 5 bases, J lost 0 bases, and 16 bases lay in between. CDR3 length: 16 amino acids. CDR3 coding DNA: TGTGCCAGCAGCAAAACCCCCGGACAGCCTAACTATGGCTACACCTTC. It is translated as CASSKTPGQPNYGYTF.

A single count supports this clonotype. For the CDR3, the DNA is TGCAGTGCTAATGTCAACTCCCATTTTTCTGGTTACTACACCTTC. This translates into CSANVNSHFSGYYTF. The chain links TRBV20-1 to TRBJ1-2, with no clear D. The length of the CDR3 is 15 residues. V gave up 4 bases and J gave up 10 bases, with 25 bases separating them. In germline, CDR1 is DFQATT, CDR2 SNEGSKA (reference sequence).

V is TRBV20-1 and J is TRBJ2-3; 10 bases map to TRBD2. Germline CDR1 DFQATT, CDR2 SNEGSKA (reference sequence). CDR3 size: 15 residues. Trimming at V came to 5 bases and at J to 2 bases, leaving 7 bases not matched to a gene. CDR3 coding DNA: TGCAGTGCTGCTGATAGCGGGGGGAACACAGATACGCAGTATTTT. Residues: CSAADSGGNTDTQYF.

The gene calls are TRBV7-2 and TRBJ2-1, with unresolved D. The CDR3 sequence is 15 residues long. Trimming removed 1 base from V and 0 bases from J, with 7 bases in between. Germline V lookup: CDR1 SGHTA, CDR2 FQGNSA. CDR3 nucleotides: TGTGCCAGCAGCTTAGACCGCCGCTCCTACAATGAGCAGTTCTTC. Its protein is CASSLDRRSYNEQFF. Full variable domain (rest looked up from reference TRBV7-2 and TRBJ2-1): GAGVSQSPSNKVTEKGKDVELRCDPISGHTALYWYRQSLGQGLEFLIYFQGNSAPDKSGLPSDRFSAERTGGSVSTLTIQRTQQEDSAVYLCASSLDRRSYNEQFFGPGTRLTVL.

The chain has TRBV5-1 and TRBJ1-4, with 9 nucleotides matching TRBD1. Per germline, CDR1 SGHRS and CDR2 YFSETQ. The CDR3 consists of 15 residues. J gave up 6 bases and V 2 bases, and 5 bases lay outside the gene matches. The CDR3 is CASSFTGQGDEKLFF. The CDR3, as DNA: TGCGCCAGCAGCTTCACGGGACAGGGAGATGAAAAACTGTTTTTT.

The chain recombines TRBV6-2 or TRBV6-3 with TRBJ2-5; D is unclear. Germline assignment: CDR1 MNHEY and CDR2 SVGEGT. CDR3 length: 14 residues. The V end lost 7 bases, the J end lost 1 base, and 13 bases lay between the germline ends. DNA of the CDR3: TGTGCCAGCAACCGAGATAGTGTCCAAGAGACCCAGTACTTC. This codes for CASNRDSVQETQYF.

This clonotype showed up just a few times. The chain uses TRBV9 and TRBJ1-2; 9 nucleotides agree with TRBD1. Germline CDR1 SGDLS, CDR2 YYNGEE. The CDR3 is 15 residues long. The V and J ends lost 4 bases and 5 bases, in that order; junction bases with no gene match: 9. CDR3 bases: TGTGCCAGCAGCACCCGACCGGGACAGGGATATGGCTACACCTTC. Its protein is CASSTRPGQGYGYTF.

V gene TRBV3-1 combines with J gene TRBJ2-1; D gene uncertain. V was cut by 4 bases and J by 12 bases, with 10 bases left in between. The germline V gene has CDR1 LGHDT and CDR2 YNNKEL (reference sequence). The CDR3 contains 11 residues. In DNA form, the CDR3 reads TGTGCCAGCAGCCTCCTCGATGGGCAGTTCTTC. Encoded protein: CASSLLDGQFF.

The V and J genes are TRBV20-1 and TRBJ2-1; no clear D gene. Germline V gene lookup returns CDR1 DFQATT and CDR2 SNEGSKA (reference sequence). Trimming left V 6 bases short and J 0 bases short, with 15 bases between. The CDR3 is 15 residues long. The CDR3 loop is CSANPSERSYNEQFF. The CDR3 nucleotides are TGCAGTGCAAACCCCTCGGAGCGCTCCTACAATGAGCAGTTCTTC.

This chain connects TRBV6-5 to TRBJ2-1, with D perhaps matching TRBD2 (6 bases). This CDR3 spans 15 amino acids. Trimming shortened V by 7 bases and J by 1 base, and 14 bases separated the two germline ends. Germline CDR1 reads MNHEY; CDR2 reads SVGAGI. The CDR3 nucleotides read TGTGCCAGCACCGGACGTGGGGGGTCCTACAATGAGCAGTTCTTC. Protein product: CASTGRGGSYNEQFF.

This clonotype appeared once. The CDR3 here is CASSQGELELRQGPDEQYF. For the CDR3, the DNA is TGCGCCAGCAGCCAAGGGGAGCTGGAACTGAGACAGGGACCCGATGAGCAGTACTTC. J is TRBJ2-7 and V is TRBV4-3, with 7 bases that match TRBD1. J lost 7 bases, V lost 1 base, and 22 bases had no gene match. This CDR3 spans 19 amino acids. Germline CDR1 reads LGHNA; CDR2 reads YSLEER.

The V gene is TRBV11-1, the J gene TRBJ2-5; TRBD2 might be the D (6 bases). Judging by the DNA end, TRBJ2-1 fits better; the J call may be wrong. Germline V gene lookup returns CDR1 SGHAT and CDR2 FQDESV (reference sequence). The CDR3 is made up of 14 amino acids. CDR3 in amino acids: CASSLGLWEETQFF. In DNA form, the CDR3 reads TGTGCCAGCAGCTTAGGGTTATGGGAGGAGACCCAGTTCTTC.

CDR3 sequence reads: CSARGAQQETQYF. CDR3 DNA: TGCAGTGCTAGAGGTGCCCAACAAGAGACCCAGTACTTC. V is TRBV20-1 and J is TRBJ2-5; D unresolved. The CDR3 runs 13 residues. CDR1 DFQATT and CDR2 SNEGSKA come from the germline V gene (reference sequence). Trimming stripped 1 base from V and 2 bases from J, with 8 bases between.

On this clonotype: One junction end does not reproduce the germline sequence, and a read error may be involved. This chain joins TRBV5-1 and TRBJ2-5; perhaps TRBD1 as D (6 bases). The V gene's germline CDR1 is SGHRS and CDR2 YFSETQ. The CDR3 extends over 14 amino acids. CDR3 sequence (DNA): TGCGCCAGCAGCGTGGACAGTAAACAAGGGACCCAGTACTTC. Translating gives CASSVDSKQGTQYF.

This rearrangement joins TRBV5-1 to TRBJ1-6; the match to TRBD1 covers 7 bases. The CDR3 has 15 amino acids. V lost 4 bases, J lost 7 bases, and 8 bases stayed unmatched. Germline V gene lookup returns CDR1 SGHRS and CDR2 YFSETQ. The CDR3 DNA follows: TGCGCCAGCAGCGTTGAGGGGGCGCGAAATTCACCCCTCCACTTT. Residues: CASSVEGARNSPLHF.